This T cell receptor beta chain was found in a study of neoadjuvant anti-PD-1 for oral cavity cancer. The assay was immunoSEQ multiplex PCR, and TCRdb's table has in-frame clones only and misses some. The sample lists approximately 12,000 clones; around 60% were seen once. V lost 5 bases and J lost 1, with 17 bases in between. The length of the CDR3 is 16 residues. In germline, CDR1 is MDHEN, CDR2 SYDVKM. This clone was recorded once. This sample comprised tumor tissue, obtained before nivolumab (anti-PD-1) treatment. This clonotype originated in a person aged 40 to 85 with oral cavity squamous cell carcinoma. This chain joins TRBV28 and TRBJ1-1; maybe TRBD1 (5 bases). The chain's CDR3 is CASSPPGGTQNTEAFF. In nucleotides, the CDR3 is TGTGCCAGCAGTCCCCCCGGGGGGACCCAGAACACTGAAGCTTTCTTT. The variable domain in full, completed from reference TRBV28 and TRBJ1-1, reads DVKVTQSSRYLVKRTGEKVFLECVQDMDHENMFWYRQDPGLGLRLIYFSYDVKMKEKGDIPEGYSVSREKKERFSLILESASTNQTSMYLCASSPPGGTQNTEAFFGQGTRLTVV.